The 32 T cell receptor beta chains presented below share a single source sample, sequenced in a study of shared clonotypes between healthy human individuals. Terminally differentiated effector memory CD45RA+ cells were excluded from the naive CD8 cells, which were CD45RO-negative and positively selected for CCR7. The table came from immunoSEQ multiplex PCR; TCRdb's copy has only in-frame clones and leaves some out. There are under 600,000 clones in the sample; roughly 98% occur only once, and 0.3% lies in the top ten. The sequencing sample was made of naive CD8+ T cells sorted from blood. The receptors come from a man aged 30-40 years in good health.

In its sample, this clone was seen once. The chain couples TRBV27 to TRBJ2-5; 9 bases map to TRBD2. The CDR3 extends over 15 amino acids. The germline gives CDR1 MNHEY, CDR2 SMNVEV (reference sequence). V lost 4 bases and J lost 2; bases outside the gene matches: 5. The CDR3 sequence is CASSSPTSGQETQYF. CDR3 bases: TGTGCCAGCAGTTCGCCGACTAGCGGACAAGAGACCCAGTACTTC.

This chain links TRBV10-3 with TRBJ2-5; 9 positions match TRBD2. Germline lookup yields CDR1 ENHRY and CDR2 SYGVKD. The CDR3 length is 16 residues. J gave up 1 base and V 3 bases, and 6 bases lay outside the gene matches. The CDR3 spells CAISEKGGLAQETQYF. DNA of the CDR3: TGTGCCATCAGTGAAAAGGGGGGACTAGCCCAAGAGACCCAGTACTTC.

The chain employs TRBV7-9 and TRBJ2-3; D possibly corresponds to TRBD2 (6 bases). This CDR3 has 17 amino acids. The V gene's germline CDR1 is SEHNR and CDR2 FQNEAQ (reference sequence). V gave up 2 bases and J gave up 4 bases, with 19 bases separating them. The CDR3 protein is CASSLPLAGSSADTQYF. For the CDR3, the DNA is TGTGCCAGCAGCTTACCGCTGGCGGGAAGTAGCGCAGATACGCAGTATTTT.

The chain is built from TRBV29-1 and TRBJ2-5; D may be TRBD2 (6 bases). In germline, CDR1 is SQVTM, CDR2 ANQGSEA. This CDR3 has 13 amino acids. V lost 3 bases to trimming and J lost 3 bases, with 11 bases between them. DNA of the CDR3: TGCAGCGTTGAGTGGGGACTTGAAGAGACCCAGTACTTC. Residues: CSVEWGLEETQYF.

CDR3 coding DNA: TGTGCCAGCAGCCAGGGACTTGCCTACGAGCAGTACTTC. Protein sequence: CASSQGLAYEQYF. The genes are TRBV6-5 and TRBJ2-7, with D possibly TRBD2 on 6 matching bases. Trimming pared 6 bases from V and 2 bases from J, leaving 11 bases between. This CDR3 region has 13 residues. Germline CDR1 and CDR2: MNHEY and SVGAGI.

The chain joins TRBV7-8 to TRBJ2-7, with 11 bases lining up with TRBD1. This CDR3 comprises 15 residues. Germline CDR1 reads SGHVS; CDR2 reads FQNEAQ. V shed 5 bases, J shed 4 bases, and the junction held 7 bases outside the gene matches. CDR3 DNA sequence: TGTGCCAGCAGCACGGGACAGGGGGGATATTACGAGCAGTACTTC. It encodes CASSTGQGGYYEQYF.

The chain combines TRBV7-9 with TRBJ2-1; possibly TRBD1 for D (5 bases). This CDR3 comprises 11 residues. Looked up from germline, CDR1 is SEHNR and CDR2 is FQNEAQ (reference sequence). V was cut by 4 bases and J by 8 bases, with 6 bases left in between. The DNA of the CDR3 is TGTGCCAGCAGCTGGGGCTATGAGCAGTTCTTC. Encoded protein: CASSWGYEQFF.

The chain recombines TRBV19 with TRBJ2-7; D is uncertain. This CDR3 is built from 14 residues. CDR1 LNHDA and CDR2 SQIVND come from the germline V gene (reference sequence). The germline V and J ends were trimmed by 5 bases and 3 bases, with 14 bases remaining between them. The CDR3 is CASSGIPIFYEQYF. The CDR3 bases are TGTGCCAGTAGTGGCATTCCAATTTTCTACGAGCAGTACTTC.

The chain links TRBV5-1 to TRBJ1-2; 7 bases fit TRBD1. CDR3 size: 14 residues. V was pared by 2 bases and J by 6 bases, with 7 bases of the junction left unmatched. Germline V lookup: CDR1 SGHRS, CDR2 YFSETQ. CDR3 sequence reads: CASSFETGRDGYTF. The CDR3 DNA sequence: TGCGCCAGCAGCTTCGAGACAGGGAGGGATGGCTACACCTTC.

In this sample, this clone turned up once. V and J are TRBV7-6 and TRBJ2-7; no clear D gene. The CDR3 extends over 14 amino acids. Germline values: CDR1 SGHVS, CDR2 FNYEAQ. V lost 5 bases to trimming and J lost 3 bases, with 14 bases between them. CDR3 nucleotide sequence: TGTGCCAGCAGCCCCACGTACCCGATCTACGAGCAGTACTTC. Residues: CASSPTYPIYEQYF.

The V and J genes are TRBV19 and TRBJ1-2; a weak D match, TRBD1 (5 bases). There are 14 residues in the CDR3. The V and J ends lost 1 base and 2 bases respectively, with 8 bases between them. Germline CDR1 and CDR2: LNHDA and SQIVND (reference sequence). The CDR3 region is CASSIGGANYGYTF. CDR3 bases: TGTGCCAGTAGTATAGGGGGCGCAAACTATGGCTACACCTTC.

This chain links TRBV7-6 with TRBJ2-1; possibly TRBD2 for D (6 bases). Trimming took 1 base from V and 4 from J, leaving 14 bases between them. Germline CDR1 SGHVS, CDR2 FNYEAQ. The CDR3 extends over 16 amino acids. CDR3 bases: TGTGCCAGCAGCTTAGTTTTAGCGGAGGGGTACAATGAGCAGTTCTTC. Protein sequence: CASSLVLAEGYNEQFF. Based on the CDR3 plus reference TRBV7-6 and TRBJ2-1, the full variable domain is GAGVSQSPRYKVTKRGQDVALRCDPISGHVSLYWYRQALGQGPEFLTYFNYEAQQDKSGLPNDRFSAERPEGSISTLTIQRTEQRDSAMYRCASSLVLAEGYNEQFFGPGTRLTVL.

CDR3 in amino acids: CASSWGIEQYF. DNA for the CDR3: TGTGCCAGCAGCTGGGGAATCGAGCAGTACTTC. The chain recombines TRBV7-9 with TRBJ2-7; D not resolved. V lost 4 bases, J lost 6 bases, and 7 bases lay in between. Germline CDR1 SEHNR, CDR2 FQNEAQ (reference sequence). The CDR3 runs to 11 residues.

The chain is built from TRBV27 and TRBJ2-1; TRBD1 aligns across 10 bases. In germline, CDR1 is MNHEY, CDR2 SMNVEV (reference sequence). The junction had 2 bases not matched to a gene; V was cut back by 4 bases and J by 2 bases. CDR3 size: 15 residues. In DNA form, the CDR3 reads TGTGCCAGCAGTTCCGGGACAGGGGCCTACAATGAGCAGTTCTTC. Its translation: CASSSGTGAYNEQFF.

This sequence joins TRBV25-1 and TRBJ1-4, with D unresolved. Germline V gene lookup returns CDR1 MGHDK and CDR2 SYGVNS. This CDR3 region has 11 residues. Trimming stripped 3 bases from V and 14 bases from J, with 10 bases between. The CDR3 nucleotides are TGTGCCAGCAGTGATGCGATATGGCTGTTTTTT. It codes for CASSDAIWLFF.

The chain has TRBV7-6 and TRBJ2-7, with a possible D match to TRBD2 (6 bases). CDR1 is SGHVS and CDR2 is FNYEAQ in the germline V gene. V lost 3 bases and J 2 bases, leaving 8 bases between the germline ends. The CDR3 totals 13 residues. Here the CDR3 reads CASSLSSAYEQYF. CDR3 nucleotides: TGTGCCAGCAGCTTGTCTAGCGCCTACGAGCAGTACTTC. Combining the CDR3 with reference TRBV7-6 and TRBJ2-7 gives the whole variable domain GAGVSQSPRYKVTKRGQDVALRCDPISGHVSLYWYRQALGQGPEFLTYFNYEAQQDKSGLPNDRFSAERPEGSISTLTIQRTEQRDSAMYRCASSLSSAYEQYFGPGTRLTVT.

The CDR3 region is CASSRTSPQETQYF. CDR3 nucleotides: TGTGCCAGCAGCCGGACTAGTCCGCAAGAGACCCAGTACTTC. The chain uses TRBV6-5 and TRBJ2-5, with TRBD2 matching over 7 bases. The germline V gene has CDR1 MNHEY and CDR2 SVGAGI. The V gene end was trimmed by 6 bases and the J gene end by 2 bases; junction bases not matched to a gene: 6. This CDR3 is built from 14 residues.

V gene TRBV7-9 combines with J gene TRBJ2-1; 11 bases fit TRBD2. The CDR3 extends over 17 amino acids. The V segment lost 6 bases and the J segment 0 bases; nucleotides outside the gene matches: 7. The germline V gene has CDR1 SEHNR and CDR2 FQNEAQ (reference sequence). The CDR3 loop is CASRKGTSGRSYNEQFF. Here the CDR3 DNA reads TGTGCCAGCAGGAAAGGGACTAGCGGTCGCTCCTACAATGAGCAGTTCTTC.

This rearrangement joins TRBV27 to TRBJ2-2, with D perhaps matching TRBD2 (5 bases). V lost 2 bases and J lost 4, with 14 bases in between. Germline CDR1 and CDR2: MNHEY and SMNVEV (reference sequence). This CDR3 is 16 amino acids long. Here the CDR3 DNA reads TGTGCCAGCAGTTTAACTTTCGCTAGCCGCACCGGGGAGCTGTTTTTT. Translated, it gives CASSLTFASRTGELFF.

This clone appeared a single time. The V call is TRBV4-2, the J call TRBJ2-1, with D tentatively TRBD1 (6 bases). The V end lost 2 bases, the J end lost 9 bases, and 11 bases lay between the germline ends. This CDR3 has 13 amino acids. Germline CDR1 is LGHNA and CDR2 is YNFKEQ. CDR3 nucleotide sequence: TGTGCCAGCAGCCAACTAAAAGGGGGTGAGCAGTTCTTC. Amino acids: CASSQLKGGEQFF.

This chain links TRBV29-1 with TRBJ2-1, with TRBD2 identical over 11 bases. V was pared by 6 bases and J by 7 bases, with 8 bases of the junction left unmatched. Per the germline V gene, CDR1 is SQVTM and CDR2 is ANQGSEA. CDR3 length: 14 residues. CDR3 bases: TGCAGCGTCGTTATAGCGGGAGGGGGAAATGAGCAGTTCTTC. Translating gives CSVVIAGGGNEQFF.

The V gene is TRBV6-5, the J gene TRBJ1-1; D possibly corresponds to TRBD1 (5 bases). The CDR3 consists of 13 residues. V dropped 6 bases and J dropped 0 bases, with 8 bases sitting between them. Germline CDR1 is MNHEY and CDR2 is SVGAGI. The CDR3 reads CASRVGVNTEAFF. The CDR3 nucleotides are TGTGCCAGCAGAGTAGGGGTGAACACTGAAGCTTTCTTT.

CDR3 amino acids: CASSLTQRDRVNTEAFF. In nucleotides, the CDR3 is TGCGCCAGCAGCCTGACTCAACGTGATCGGGTGAACACTGAAGCTTTCTTT. This chain uses TRBV5-1 with TRBJ1-1; D is unclear. The CDR3 totals 17 residues. Trimming removed 4 bases from V and 0 bases from J, with 19 bases in between. Germline CDR1 and CDR2: SGHRS and YFSETQ.

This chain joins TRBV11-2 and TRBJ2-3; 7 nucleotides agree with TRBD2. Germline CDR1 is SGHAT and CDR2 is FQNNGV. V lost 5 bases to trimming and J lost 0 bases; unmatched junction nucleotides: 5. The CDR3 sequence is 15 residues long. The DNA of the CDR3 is TGTGCCAGCAGCGGGGTACTAGCGAGCACAGATACGCAGTATTTT. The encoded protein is CASSGVLASTDTQYF.

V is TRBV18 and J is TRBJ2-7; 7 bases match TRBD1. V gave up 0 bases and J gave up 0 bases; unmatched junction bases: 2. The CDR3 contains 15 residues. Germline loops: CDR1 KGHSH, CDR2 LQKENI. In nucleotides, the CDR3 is TGTGCCAGCTCACCACCGGACAGGCGCTCCTACGAGCAGTACTTC. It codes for CASSPPDRRSYEQYF.

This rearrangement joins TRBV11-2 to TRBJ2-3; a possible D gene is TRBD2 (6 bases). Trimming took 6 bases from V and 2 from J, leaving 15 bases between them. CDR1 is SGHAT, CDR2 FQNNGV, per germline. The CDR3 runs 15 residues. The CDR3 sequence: CASSPAAGFTDTQYF. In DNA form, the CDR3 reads TGTGCCAGCAGTCCAGCGGCGGGGTTCACAGATACGCAGTATTTT. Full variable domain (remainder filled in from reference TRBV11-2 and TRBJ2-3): EAGVAQSPRYKIIEKRQSVAFWCNPISGHATLYWYQQILGQGPKLLIQFQNNGVVDDSQLPKDRFSAERLKGVDSTLKIQPAKLEDSAVYLCASSPAAGFTDTQYFGPGTRLTVL.

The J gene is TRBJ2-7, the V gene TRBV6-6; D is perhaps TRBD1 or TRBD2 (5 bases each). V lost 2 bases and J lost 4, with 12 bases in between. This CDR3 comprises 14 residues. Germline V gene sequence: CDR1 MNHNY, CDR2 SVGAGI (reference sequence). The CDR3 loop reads CASSYLGELYEQYF. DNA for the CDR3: TGTGCCAGCAGTTACCTAGGGGAGCTATACGAGCAGTACTTC.

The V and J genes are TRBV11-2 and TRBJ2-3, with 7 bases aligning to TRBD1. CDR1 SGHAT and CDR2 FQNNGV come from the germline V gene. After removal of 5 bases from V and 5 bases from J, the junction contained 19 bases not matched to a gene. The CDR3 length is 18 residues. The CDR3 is CASSTRGPHRQGGDTQYF. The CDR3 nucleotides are TGTGCCAGCAGCACAAGGGGCCCCCACCGACAGGGCGGAGATACGCAGTATTTT.

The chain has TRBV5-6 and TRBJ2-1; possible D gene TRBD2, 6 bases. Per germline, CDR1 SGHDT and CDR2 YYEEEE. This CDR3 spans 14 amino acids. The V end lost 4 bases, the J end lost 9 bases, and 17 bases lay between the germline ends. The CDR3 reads CASSRIGGLFEQFF. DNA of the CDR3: TGTGCCAGCAGCCGCATCGGAGGGCTGTTTGAGCAGTTCTTC.

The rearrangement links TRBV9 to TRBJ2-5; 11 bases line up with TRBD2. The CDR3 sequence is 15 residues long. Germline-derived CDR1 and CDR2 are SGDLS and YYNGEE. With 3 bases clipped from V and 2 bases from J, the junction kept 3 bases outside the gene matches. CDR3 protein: CASSGLAGGQETQYF. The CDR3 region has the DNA TGTGCCAGCAGCGGCCTAGCGGGAGGACAAGAGACCCAGTACTTC.

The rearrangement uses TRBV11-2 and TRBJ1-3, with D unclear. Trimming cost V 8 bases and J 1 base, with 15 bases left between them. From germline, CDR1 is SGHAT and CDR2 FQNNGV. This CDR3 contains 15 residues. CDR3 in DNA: TGTGCCAGCGGGGATGGCCGGGGTTCTGGAAACACCATATATTTT. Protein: CASGDGRGSGNTIYF.

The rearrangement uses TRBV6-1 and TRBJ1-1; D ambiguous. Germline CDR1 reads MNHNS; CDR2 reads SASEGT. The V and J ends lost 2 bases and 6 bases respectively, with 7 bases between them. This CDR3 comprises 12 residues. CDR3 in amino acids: CASSETASEAFF. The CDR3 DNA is TGTGCCAGCAGTGAAACCGCATCTGAAGCTTTCTTT.